This T cell receptor beta chain was observed in a study of T-cell memory formation after mild COVID-19. About the research overall: TCR clusters were largely donor specific. Findings and caveats of the study: Pre-infection memory harbored some responding clones, suggesting cross-reactive memory joined. The main location of contracting CD4+ clones was CM and EM, and that of contracting CD8+ clones was EMRA.

With regard to this clonotype: Its target is unknown.

Each CDR3 protein is one row after TCRdb ran MiXCR on the 5' RACE reads. In the table there are 350,000 to 500,000 distinct CDR3 sequences, over 15% of which are singletons. The CDR3 extends over 17 amino acids. Trimming took 0 bases from V and 5 from J; bases not matched to a gene: 8. CDR1 is SGHRS, CDR2 YFSETQ, per germline. The J gene is TRBJ2-2, the V gene TRBV5-1, with 9 bases lining up with TRBD2. The sequence was collected from an adult woman who had mild COVID-19 (a few samples of this study predate the infection). Cell type and time point are not known. Sequencing input: PBMCs or a T cell subset sorted from them (not recorded which). CDR3 protein: CASSLADIAGVTGELFF. The CDR3 DNA is TGCGCCAGCAGCTTGGCCGATATAGCGGGAGTAACCGGGGAGCTGTTTTTT. The full variable domain, its missing parts supplied by reference TRBV5-1 and TRBJ2-2, is KAGVTQTPRYLIKTRGQQVTLSCSPISGHRSVSWYQQTPGQGLQFLFEYFSETQRNKGNFPGRFSGRQFSNSRSEMNVSTLELGDSALYLCASSLADIAGVTGELFFGEGSRLTVL.